What follows describes a single TCR beta chain. Its target antigen remains unknown. Base qualities were left out, and no much larger clone turns up one base away. CD8 naive samples were obtained by positive selection for CCR7 among CD45RO-negative cells, yielding a CD45RA+CCR7+ population from which TemRA cells were excluded. Donors were healthy HIV-negative adults with no recently reported acute infections or vaccinations. Every donor was a Caucasian adult living in Nashville, Tennessee, USA. Blood was collected by leukapheresis, and PBMCs were isolated by Ficoll-Histopaque density gradient centrifugation and then cryopreserved in liquid nitrogen vapor phase. Purity and quantity of every magnetically sorted T cell population were checked by analytical flow cytometry. From each sorted fraction, genomic DNA was isolated and quantified by UV absorbance on a Nanodrop 2000c. TCR CDR3 regions were amplified from genomic DNA by multiplex PCR using the deep immunoSEQ assay. For each cell subset, the extracted genomic DNA was distributed evenly across all wells of several immunoSEQ 96-well plates, and each plate served as one replicate. For sorted subsets, roughly 200 ng of genomic DNA, equivalent to around 30,000 T cell genomes, went into each replicate PCR. Purified libraries were quantified with a Qubit 3.0 fluorometer, sized on a Bioanalyzer 2100, and re-quantified with the KAPA Library Quantification kit. Every immunoSEQ 96-well plate was sequenced on a dedicated single-read 150-cycle Illumina NextSeq 550 flow cell. The published analysis was carried out like this. Because the immunoSEQ output held only junctional sequences and lacked quality scores, the filtering could not match the filtering applied to full-length reads. Sequences were annotated with PyIR, a Python wrapper for IgBLAST v1.9, using IMGT germline references to assign V/J genes and CDR3. Any read was removed if the V/J assignment was weak (E-value above 1e-6), the CDR3 was missing, or the read contained stop codons, out-of-frame junctions, or ambiguous translated residues. V3J clonotypes were defined as sequences sharing the same inferred V gene, J gene, and CDR3 amino acid sequence. To compute the percentage overlap between repertoires, the number of shared unique clonotypes was divided by the size of the smaller repertoire. Three approaches were used to assess repertoire richness: RTK rarefaction, the Chao1 estimator, and Recon v2.1 estimates of unobserved clonotypes. Generation probabilities were computed with OLGA for all TCRbeta clonotypes obtained by the gDNA method from a few donors. Entries here come from immuneACCESS through TCRdb and include only in-frame sequences with V and J called. Some clones fail to appear in such tables; in the studies checked, an unresolved V gene covers under half of the shortfall, and the cause of the remainder is unknown. The V and J calls and clone size are taken from that table; D and trimming were inferred from the DNA. For this sample the table gives nearly 2 million clones, of which approximately 95% were detected only once. The ten top clones hold 1% to 1.5% of the sample.

CDR1 is given as SEHNR and CDR2 as FQNEAQ, both from the germline V gene (reference sequence). The CDR3, cysteine through phenylalanine, is 18 amino acids long. The only DNA kept is the CDR3, 54 bases in frame from the first base. The germline V and J ends show losses of 4 bases and 0 bases respectively, and no gene match explains 8 bases of the junction. The record originates from a study of shared clonotypes between healthy human individuals (dated by TCRdb to about 2020). The study in broad terms: The cohort comprised two women and a few men aged 18 to 49 years. To estimate repertoire size and how much clonotypes are shared between individuals, the study performed deep sequencing of blood TCR repertoires from roughly five healthy adults. For each donor, three plates each were used for CD4 naive and CD4 memory, two plates were used for CD8 naive, and one plate was used for CD8 memory. Libraries were prepared and TCR repertoires were sequenced by different laboratories using diverse techniques, in order to increase sequencing depth and limit assay-specific biases. Each donor's leukapheresis produced roughly between roughly 0.85 and 10 billion PBMCs.

What the research found in general, with its limitations: Clonotypes shared by all four sorted-subset donors showed higher generation probabilities than non-shared clonotypes. Based on pairwise subsampling, the degree of clonotype sharing among donors was expected to be affected by sequencing depth. Sharing across several donors was observed for about 5% of naive CD4, 3% to 4% of naive CD8, over 2% of memory CD4, and about 0.4% of memory CD8 clonotypes. Sampling was restricted to blood, and TCR repertoires in tissues likely differ from the TCR repertoires found in blood. Even with the large sequencing depth, rarefaction of the sorted-subset datasets indicated that sequencing was incomplete. Estimated clonotype richness was generally larger for naive than for memory subsets. Because the study included only a small number of donors, the genetic and exposure-history diversity represented was limited.

This TCR was recovered from a man aged 18-30 years in good health. Sequencing input: naive CD8+ T cells sorted from blood. The sample's cell subset or site label, decoded: CD45RA+CCR7+. The rearrangement combines TRBV7-9 with TRBJ2-1; TRBD2 aligns with 11 central bases. The DNA reads TGTGCCAGCAGCTCCCGGCTAGCGGGAGGTCCCTCCTACAATGAGCAGTTCTTC. It translates to CASSSRLAGGPSYNEQFF.